This entry lists 14 T cell receptor beta chains sequenced from one sample in a study of T cell repertoires in cytomegalovirus infection (dated by TCRdb to between 2018 and 2020). Their recognized antigens are unknown. The treatment or condition label, read with the paper, signifies: in vitro stimulation with specific CMV peptide epitopes to enrich CMV-specific T cells. Sequencing used an Illumina HiSeq 1500. TCRdb took the public reads, trimmed them with fastp at Q25, ran MiXCR for clone calling and kept in-frame beta chains. When rows share a CDR3 protein, they turn into one entry using the most common DNA and genes. Here the sample has about 330,000 distinct CDR3 sequences; approximately 30% occur a single time. Roughly 13% of the sample is held by the ten biggest clonotypes. The sequencing used cultured PBMCs, collected from culture after CMV antigen stimulation. These receptors came from a human donor in good health (CMV status not recorded). Some clones in this sample may be carry-over from other donors' samples.

The chain links TRBV7-2 to TRBJ2-3; no clear D. CDR1 and CDR2 from the germline V gene are SGHTA and FQGNSA. This CDR3 is built from 18 residues. The V and J ends lost 6 bases and 2 bases respectively, with 24 bases between them. The CDR3, as DNA: TGTGCCAGCAGATCTCGCCCGGGTTTCCTGGGTCTCACAGATACGCAGTATTTT. The encoded protein is CASRSRPGFLGLTDTQYF.

The chain combines TRBV7-2 with TRBJ1-1, with D maybe TRBD1 (6 bases). The V end was cut by 4 bases, the J end by 6 bases, with 15 bases between. CDR1 is SGHTA and CDR2 is FQGNSA in the germline V gene. The CDR3 contains 14 residues. CDR3 protein: CASSSGDRGPEAFF. CDR3 sequence (DNA): TGTGCCAGCAGCTCAGGGGATAGGGGCCCTGAAGCTTTCTTT. The full variable domain, its missing parts supplied by reference TRBV7-2 and TRBJ1-1, is GAGVSQSPSNKVTEKGKDVELRCDPISGHTALYWYRQSLGQGLEFLIYFQGNSAPDKSGLPSDRFSAERTGGSVSTLTIQRTQQEDSAVYLCASSSGDRGPEAFFGQGTRLTVV.

A few counts support this clonotype. The CDR3 bases are TGTGCCAGCAGCTTAGCAGGGGGAGAGTCGTTCTTC. Protein: CASSLAGGESFF. The rearrangement links TRBV7-2 to TRBJ2-1; TRBD1 might be the D (6 bases). Trimming removed 0 bases from V and 15 bases from J, with 12 bases in between. The CDR3 is 12 amino acids. Germline V lookup: CDR1 SGHTA, CDR2 FQGNSA. The full variable domain, with the rest looked up from reference TRBV7-2 and TRBJ2-1, is GAGVSQSPSNKVTEKGKDVELRCDPISGHTALYWYRQSLGQGLEFLIYFQGNSAPDKSGLPSDRFSAERTGGSVSTLTIQRTQQEDSAVYLCASSLAGGESFFGPGTRLTVL.

The sample holds many counts of this clonotype. The CDR3 nucleotides read TGTGCCAGCAGCCCGGGACAGAGCCATTCACCCCTCCACTTT. Its protein product is CASSPGQSHSPLHF. V gene TRBV7-2 combines with J gene TRBJ1-6; 7 nucleotides line up with TRBD1. The length of the CDR3 is 14 residues. CDR1 and CDR2 (germline): SGHTA, FQGNSA. J gave up 8 bases and V 5 bases, and 6 bases lay outside the gene matches.

This chain links TRBV19 with TRBJ1-5; possibly TRBD1 for D (5 bases). The ends were cut back, 3 bases at V and 4 bases at J, with 13 bases in the middle. Germline CDR1 is LNHDA and CDR2 is SQIVND (reference sequence). There are 15 residues in the CDR3. CDR3 coding DNA: TGTGCCAGTAGTATCCCGGGGACCCCAAATCAGCCCCAGCATTTT. This encodes CASSIPGTPNQPQHF.

The V gene is TRBV5-4, the J gene TRBJ1-4; D might be TRBD1 (5 bases). The ends were cut back, 0 bases at V and 8 bases at J, with 20 bases in the middle. Germline lookup yields CDR1 SGHNT and CDR2 YYREEE (reference sequence). This CDR3 is 17 amino acids long. The CDR3 coding sequence is TGTGCCAGCAGCTTGGTGGGCGCGACGGGGGAGAAAGAAAAACTGTTTTTT. Residues: CASSLVGATGEKEKLFF.

A few counts support this clonotype. This chain links TRBV19 with TRBJ1-5; no definite D call. The ends were cut back, 4 bases at V and 2 bases at J, with 6 bases in the middle. Per germline, CDR1 LNHDA and CDR2 SQIVND (reference sequence). CDR3 length: 13 residues. The DNA of the CDR3 is TGTGCCAGTAGTAATACGGGCAATCAGCCCCAGCATTTT. Protein: CASSNTGNQPQHF.

This clonotype came up a few times. The rearrangement uses TRBV5-4 and TRBJ1-3; possibly TRBD1 for D (5 bases). V was trimmed by 3 bases and J by 1 base, leaving 17 bases between them. Germline V lookup: CDR1 SGHNT, CDR2 YYREEE (reference sequence). The CDR3 is 17 residues long. CDR3 sequence (DNA): TGTGCCAGCAGCTCGGGGAAGACCGGGACTTCTGGAAACACCATATATTTT. Translating gives CASSSGKTGTSGNTIYF.

This clonotype was seen only a few times. V gene TRBV5-1 combines with J gene TRBJ1-6, with 8 positions matching TRBD1. J was trimmed by 10 bases and V by 1 base; bases with no gene match: 7. There are 15 residues in the CDR3. Germline values: CDR1 SGHRS, CDR2 YFSETQ. CDR3 protein: CASSLKDREKSPLHF. In DNA, the CDR3 is TGCGCCAGCAGCTTGAAGGACAGGGAAAAGTCACCCCTCCACTTT.

This sequence joins TRBV28 and TRBJ2-3, with D hard to call. The CDR3 has 11 residues. The V and J ends lost 11 bases and 0 bases respectively, with 6 bases between them. Germline V lookup: CDR1 MDHEN, CDR2 SYDVKM. The CDR3 coding sequence is TGTGCCCACCCTAGCACAGATACGCAGTATTTT. This translates into CAHPSTDTQYF.

The chain carries TRBV4-1 and TRBJ1-6; D might be TRBD1 (6 bases). In germline, CDR1 is MGHRA, CDR2 YSYEKL. This CDR3 spans 14 amino acids. Trimming removed 0 bases from V and 9 bases from J, with 9 bases in between. The CDR3 loop reads CASSQEGRGSPLHF. The CDR3 bases are TGCGCCAGCAGCCAAGAAGGCAGGGGTTCACCCCTCCACTTT.

The chain couples TRBV28 to TRBJ2-2, with D possibly matching TRBD1 (6 bases). Germline V gene data show CDR1 as MDHEN and CDR2 as SYDVKM. The CDR3 is 15 residues long. The germline V and J ends were trimmed by 6 bases and 8 bases, with 19 bases remaining between them. DNA of the CDR3: TGTGCCAGCAGCCCGTTGGGGGCAACGGTGGGGGAGCTGTTTTTT. Residues: CASSPLGATVGELFF.

The chain carries TRBV4-2 and TRBJ2-7, with D perhaps matching TRBD2 (5 bases). The V gene lost 3 bases and the J gene lost 3 bases, with 9 bases spanning the gap. The CDR3 runs 13 residues. Germline assignment: CDR1 LGHNA and CDR2 YNFKEQ. DNA of the CDR3: TGTGCCAGCAGCCACCGCCGGGGCTACGAGCAGTACTTC. Amino acid sequence: CASSHRRGYEQYF.

In its sample, this clonotype was seen a few times. The V call is TRBV6-2 or TRBV6-3, the J call TRBJ2-1, with TRBD2 matching 13 bases. This CDR3 comprises 15 residues. Germline trimming cut 6 bases from V and 9 bases from J; bases unmatched to any gene: 8. CDR1 and CDR2 from the germline V gene are MNHEY and SVGEGT. The CDR3: CASSRTSGSVGEQFF. The DNA of the CDR3 is TGTGCCAGCAGCCGGACTAGCGGGAGTGTCGGTGAGCAGTTCTTC.